This record covers a single TCR beta chain. The authors' processing: How many nucleated cells were present was estimated from reference gene primer amplification. Sequencing used immunoSEQ multiplex PCR; TCRdb keeps in-frame clones, though not all of them. V and J calls and clone size come straight from that table; D and trimming were deduced from the DNA. The sample consists of roughly 370,000 clones, approximately 87% of them appearing once. Study members were between roughly 18 and 100 years old and lived in roughly 24 US regions. Two negative PCRs, clearance, or symptom resolution characterized the recovered Cohort 3 donors. These data come from a study of blood T cell repertoires in COVID-19. Study-level information: Material from acute and convalescent COVID-19 was sourced from the United States, Italy and Spain.

This CDR3 has 14 residues. The V and J ends lost 2 bases and 6 bases respectively, with 13 bases between them. Germline CDR1 and CDR2: SEHNR and FQNEAQ (reference sequence). This chain uses TRBV7-9 with TRBJ1-2; tentatively, D is TRBD1 (6 bases). The sequenced sample was PBMCs or T cells enriched from blood (not recorded which). This receptor was obtained from a woman aged 45-65 years who had recovered from COVID-19. The CDR3 bases are TGTGCCAGCAGCTTATCAGGGGTGATGGATGGCTACACCTTC. This translates into CASSLSGVMDGYTF.